This entry concerns a single TCR beta chain. Antigen unknown. The method was immunoSEQ multiplex PCR; TCRdb's version includes in-frame clones alone and lacks a portion of them. The sample records more than 200,000 clones, 75% to 80% being singletons. The sample comes from a study of cytotoxic CD8 clonotypes in ibrutinib-treated CLL. The V and J ends lost 2 bases and 7 bases respectively, with 12 bases between them. The CDR3 is made up of 14 amino acids. Germline CDR1 and CDR2: LNHNV and YYDKDF (reference sequence). Study outcomes and limitations: Collection times varied between progressing and sustained-remission patients.

The source of this sequence is a human donor with chronic lymphocytic leukemia. The sequencing here drew on PBMCs, taken after 12 months of ibrutinib treatment. The rearrangement joins TRBV15 to TRBJ1-5; D unclear. The CDR3: CATSRNSGQQPQHF. CDR3 DNA sequence: TGTGCCACCAGCAGAAACTCCGGGCAGCAGCCCCAGCATTTT.